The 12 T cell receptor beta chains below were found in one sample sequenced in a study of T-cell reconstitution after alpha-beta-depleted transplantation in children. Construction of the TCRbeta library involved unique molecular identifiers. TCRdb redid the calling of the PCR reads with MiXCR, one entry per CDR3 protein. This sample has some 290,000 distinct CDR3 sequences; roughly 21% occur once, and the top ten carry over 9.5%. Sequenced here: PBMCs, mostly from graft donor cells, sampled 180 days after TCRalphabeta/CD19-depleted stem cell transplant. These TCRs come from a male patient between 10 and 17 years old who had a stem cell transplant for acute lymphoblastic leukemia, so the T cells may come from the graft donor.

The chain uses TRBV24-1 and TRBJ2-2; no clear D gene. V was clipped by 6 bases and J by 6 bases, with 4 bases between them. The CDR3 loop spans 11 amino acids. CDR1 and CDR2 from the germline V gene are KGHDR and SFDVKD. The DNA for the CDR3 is TGTGCCACCAGTTTAGCCGGGGAGCTGTTTTTT. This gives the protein CATSLAGELFF.

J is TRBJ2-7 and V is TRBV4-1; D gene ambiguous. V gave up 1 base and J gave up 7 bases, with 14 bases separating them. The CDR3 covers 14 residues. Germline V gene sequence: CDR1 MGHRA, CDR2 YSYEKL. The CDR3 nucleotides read TGCGCCAGCAGCCAAGTTCTCCTCCTGGGGGAGCAGTACTTC. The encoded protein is CASSQVLLLGEQYF.

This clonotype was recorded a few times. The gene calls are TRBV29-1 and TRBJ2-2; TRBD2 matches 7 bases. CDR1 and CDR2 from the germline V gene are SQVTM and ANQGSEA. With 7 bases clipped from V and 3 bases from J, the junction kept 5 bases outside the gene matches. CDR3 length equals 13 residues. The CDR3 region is CSGAAGDTGELFF. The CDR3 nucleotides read TGCAGCGGGGCCGCGGGGGACACCGGGGAGCTGTTTTTT.

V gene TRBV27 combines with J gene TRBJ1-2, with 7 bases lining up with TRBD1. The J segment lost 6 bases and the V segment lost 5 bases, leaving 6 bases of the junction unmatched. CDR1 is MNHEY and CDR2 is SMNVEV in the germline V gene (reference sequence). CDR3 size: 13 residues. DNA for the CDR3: TGTGCCAGCAGTGTCCGGGACAGCGATGGCTACACCTTC. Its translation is CASSVRDSDGYTF.

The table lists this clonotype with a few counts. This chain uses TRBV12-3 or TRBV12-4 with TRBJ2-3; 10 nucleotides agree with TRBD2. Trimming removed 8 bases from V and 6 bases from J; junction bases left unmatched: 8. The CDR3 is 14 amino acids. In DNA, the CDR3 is TGTGCCAGCCTTGGACTAGCGGTGGCGGATACGCAGTATTTT. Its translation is CASLGLAVADTQYF.

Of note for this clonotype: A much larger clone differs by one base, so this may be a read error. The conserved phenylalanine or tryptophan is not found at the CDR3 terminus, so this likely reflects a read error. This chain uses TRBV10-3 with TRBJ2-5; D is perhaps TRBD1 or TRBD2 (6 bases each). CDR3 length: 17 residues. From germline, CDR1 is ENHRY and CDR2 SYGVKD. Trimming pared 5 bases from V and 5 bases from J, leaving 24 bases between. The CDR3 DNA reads TGTGCCATCAGTCGGGGGTTTCGGACAGCGCCCCGGGAGACCCAGTACTTG. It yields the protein CAISRGFRTAPRETQYL.

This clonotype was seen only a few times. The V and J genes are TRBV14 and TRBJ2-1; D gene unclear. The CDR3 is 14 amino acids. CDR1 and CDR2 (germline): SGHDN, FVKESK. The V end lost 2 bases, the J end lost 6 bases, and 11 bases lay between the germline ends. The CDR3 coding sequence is TGTGCCAGCAGCCAACCTTCCCTCCGCAATGAGCAGTTCTTC. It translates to CASSQPSLRNEQFF.

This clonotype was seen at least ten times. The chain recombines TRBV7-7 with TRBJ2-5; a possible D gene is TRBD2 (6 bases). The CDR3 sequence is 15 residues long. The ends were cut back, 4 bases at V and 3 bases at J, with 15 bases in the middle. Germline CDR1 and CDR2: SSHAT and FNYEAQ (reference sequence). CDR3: CASSYTTRKEETQYF. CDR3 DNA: TGTGCCAGCAGCTACACGACTAGGAAGGAAGAGACCCAGTACTTC.

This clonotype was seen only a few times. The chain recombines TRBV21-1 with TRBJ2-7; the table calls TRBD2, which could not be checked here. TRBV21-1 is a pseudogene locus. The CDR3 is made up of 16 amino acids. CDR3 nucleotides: TGTGCCAGCAGCAAAGCTCGGACTAGCGAGGCCTACGAGCAGTACTTC. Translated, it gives CASSKARTSEAYEQYF.

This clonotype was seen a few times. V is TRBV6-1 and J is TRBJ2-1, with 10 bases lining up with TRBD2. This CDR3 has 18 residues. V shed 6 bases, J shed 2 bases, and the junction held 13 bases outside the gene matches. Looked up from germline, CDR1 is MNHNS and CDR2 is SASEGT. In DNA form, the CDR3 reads TGTGCCAGCAGCCAAGGACTAGCGGTACCCTCGACCTACAATGAGCAGTTCTTC. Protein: CASSQGLAVPSTYNEQFF.

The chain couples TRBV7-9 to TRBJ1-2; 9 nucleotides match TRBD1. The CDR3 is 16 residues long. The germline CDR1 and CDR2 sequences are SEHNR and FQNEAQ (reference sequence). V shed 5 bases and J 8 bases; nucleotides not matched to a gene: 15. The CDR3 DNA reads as TGTGCCAGCAGCCTAGACGGCACAGGGGGCGTCAACGGCTACACCTTC. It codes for CASSLDGTGGVNGYTF. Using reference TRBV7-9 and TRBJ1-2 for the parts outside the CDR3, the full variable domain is DTGVSQNPRHKITKRGQNVTFRCDPISEHNRLYWYRQTLGQGPEFLTYFQNEAQLEKSRLLSDRFSAERPKGSFSTLEIQRTEQGDSAMYLCASSLDGTGGVNGYTFGSGTRLTVV.

CDR3 amino acids: CSAWTADLARAQHF. Here the CDR3 DNA reads TGCAGTGCATGGACAGCCGATTTAGCAAGGGCCCAGCATTTT. J is TRBJ1-5 and V is TRBV20-1; D possibly corresponds to TRBD1 (6 bases). The length of the CDR3 is 14 residues. Between the trimmed V and J ends, which lost 6 bases and 11 bases, there was a span of 23 bases. The germline CDR1 and CDR2 sequences are DFQATT and SNEGSKA (reference sequence).